These 5 T cell receptor beta chains originate from one sample sequenced in a study of T-cell memory formation after mild COVID-19. A single record per CDR3 protein comes from TCRdb applying MiXCR to the 5' RACE reads. Counted here are approximately 240,000 distinct CDR3 sequences, over 15% occurring once; the ten biggest clones make up 3.5%. The sequencing sample was made of PBMCs or a T cell subset sorted from them (not recorded which). Receptor source: a man younger than 35 who had mild COVID-19 (a few samples of this study predate the infection). Cell type and time point are not known.

The chain employs TRBV12-3 or TRBV12-4 and TRBJ2-3; D remains ambiguous. V shed 1 base and J shed 4 bases, with 9 bases lying between them. The CDR3 consists of 14 residues. For the CDR3, the DNA is TGTGCCAGCAGTTTAGGCTCGCTTTCAGATACGCAGTATTTT. Protein: CASSLGSLSDTQYF.

This chain joins TRBV13 and TRBJ2-7; D is perhaps TRBD1 (6 bases). Trimming pared 5 bases from V and 7 bases from J, leaving 18 bases between. The germline V gene encodes CDR1 PRHDT and CDR2 FYEKMQ (reference sequence). This CDR3 has 14 amino acids. CDR3 sequence (DNA): TGTGCCAGCAGCACCGGACAGCCCTACATGGAGCAGTACTTC. The encoded protein is CASSTGQPYMEQYF.

This clonotype was observed a single time. The DNA for the CDR3 is TGCAGTGCTAGAGGAGGATTAGGATTGGGGCCTCAACGTAAGCCCCAGCATTTT. Translating gives CSARGGLGLGPQRKPQHF. This chain links TRBV20-1 with TRBJ1-5; the D gene is possibly TRBD1 (5 bases). Looked up from germline, CDR1 is DFQATT and CDR2 is SNEGSKA (reference sequence). V was shortened by 1 base and J by 8 bases, with 27 bases between the two germline ends. The length of the CDR3 is 18 residues.

This clonotype appeared a few times. The chain is built from TRBV6-5 and TRBJ1-2; tentatively, D is TRBD1 (5 bases). The CDR3 runs to 13 residues. CDR1 and CDR2 from the germline V gene are MNHEY and SVGAGI. V lost 6 bases, J lost 2 bases, and 10 bases lay in between. The CDR3 here is CASSQDTNYGYTF. Here the CDR3 DNA reads TGTGCCAGCAGCCAGGACACGAACTATGGCTACACCTTC.

This clonotype was detected only a few times. CDR3 bases: TGTGCCAGCAGCCCCGGACCCAGATTGTCCTACGAGCAGTACTTC. This translates into CASSPGPRLSYEQYF. The V call is TRBV7-3, the J call TRBJ2-7; unclear D gene. The CDR3 runs to 15 residues. CDR1 and CDR2 from the germline V gene are SGHTA and FQGTGA. V dropped 5 bases and J dropped 1 base, with 15 bases sitting between them.